The next 12 T cell receptor beta chains were all read from a single sample in a study of OX40 agonist ivuxolimab in advanced cancers. Sequenced by immunoSEQ multiplex PCR; TCRdb stores in-frame clones only, minus some. Among 35,000 to 45,000 clones, 60% to 80% were seen once, and the ten largest hold 15% to 20%. The sample in question was CD4+ or CD8+ T cells sorted from blood, obtained in a trial of the OX40 agonist ivuxolimab. The source is an adult with an advanced solid tumor such as melanoma, head and neck, liver or kidney cancer.

The table lists this clone with a few counts. The chain joins TRBV7-3 to TRBJ1-1; D gene unclear. Germline-derived CDR1 and CDR2 are SGHTA and FQGTGA. The CDR3 runs 14 residues. V was trimmed by 4 bases and J by 5 bases, leaving 14 bases between them. The CDR3, as DNA: TGTGCCAGCAGCTCGTTGGGTTGGGAGACTGAAGCTTTCTTT. Encoded protein: CASSSLGWETEAFF.

The J gene is TRBJ1-1, the V gene TRBV28; possible D gene TRBD1, 6 bases. The CDR3 has 14 residues. CDR1 and CDR2 from the germline V gene are MDHEN and SYDVKM. The V and J ends lost 5 bases and 1 base respectively, with 11 bases between them. The CDR3: CASSTRGWNTEAFF. Written as DNA, the CDR3 is TGTGCCAGCAGTACAAGGGGGTGGAACACTGAAGCTTTCTTT. Drawing the rest from reference TRBV28 and TRBJ1-1, the complete variable domain is DVKVTQSSRYLVKRTGEKVFLECVQDMDHENMFWYRQDPGLGLRLIYFSYDVKMKEKGDIPEGYSVSREKKERFSLILESASTNQTSMYLCASSTRGWNTEAFFGQGTRLTVV.

V usage is TRBV18 and J usage is TRBJ2-6; tentatively, D is TRBD1 (6 bases). The V gene lost 4 bases and the J gene lost 0 bases, with 10 bases spanning the gap. The CDR3 runs 16 residues. Germline V gives CDR1 KGHSH, CDR2 LQKENI. The CDR3 reads CASSQQGYSGANVLTF. The DNA of the CDR3 is TGTGCCAGCTCACAACAGGGTTACTCTGGGGCCAACGTCCTGACTTTC. Full variable domain (rest looked up from reference TRBV18 and TRBJ2-6): NAGVMQNPRHLVRRRGQEARLRCSPMKGHSHVYWYRQLPEEGLKFMVYLQKENIIDESGMPKERFSAEFPKEGPSILRIQQVVRGDSAAYFCASSQQGYSGANVLTFGAGSRLTVL.

The chain is built from TRBV7-8 and TRBJ1-2; D remains ambiguous. In germline, CDR1 is SGHVS, CDR2 FQNEAQ. This CDR3 spans 15 amino acids. The V and J ends lost 5 bases and 6 bases respectively, with 19 bases between them. CDR3 loop: CASSLGQWGEHGYTF. The CDR3 nucleotides are TGTGCCAGCAGCCTAGGCCAATGGGGAGAGCATGGCTACACCTTC. The full variable domain, completed using reference TRBV7-8 and TRBJ1-2, is GAGVSQSPRYKVAKRGQDVALRCDPISGHVSLFWYQQALGQGPEFLTYFQNEAQLDKSGLPSDRFFAERPEGSVSTLKIQRTQQEDSAVYLCASSLGQWGEHGYTFGSGTRLTVV.

In its sample, this clone was seen once. This chain joins TRBV29-1 and TRBJ1-1; D gene uncertain. The germline gives CDR1 SQVTM, CDR2 ANQGSEA. CDR3 length equals 12 residues. V was pared by 5 bases and J by 3 bases, with 10 bases between. The CDR3 sequence is CSVCLFDTEAFF. In nucleotides, the CDR3 is TGCAGCGTTTGTTTGTTCGACACTGAAGCTTTCTTT.

This clone was detected once. The V gene is TRBV6-1, the J gene TRBJ1-5; D gene ambiguous. V gave up 2 bases and J gave up 6 bases, with 5 bases separating them. The CDR3 covers 12 residues. Germline-derived CDR1 and CDR2 are MNHNS and SASEGT. CDR3 loop: CASSERIQPQHF. CDR3 nucleotide sequence: TGTGCCAGCAGTGAAAGGATTCAGCCCCAGCATTTT.

This clone was detected once. The rearrangement joins TRBV6-1 to TRBJ2-1; a weak D match, TRBD2 (5 bases). The CDR3 length is 15 residues. Between the trimmed V and J ends, which lost 6 bases and 6 bases, there was a span of 18 bases. Looked up from germline, CDR1 is MNHNS and CDR2 is SASEGT. CDR3 protein: CASSLRGGFPNEQFF. For the CDR3, the DNA is TGTGCCAGCAGCCTCCGGGGTGGGTTTCCCAATGAGCAGTTCTTC.

The chain carries TRBV5-1 and TRBJ1-1; 8 positions agree with TRBD1. This CDR3 comprises 12 residues. V trimming: 4 bases; J trimming: 7 bases; junction bases outside the gene matches: 3. Germline V CDR1 and CDR2: SGHRS, YFSETQ. CDR3 DNA: TGCGCCAGCAGCATAGACAGGGGTGAAGCTTTCTTT. Its translation: CASSIDRGEAFF.

A single count supports this clone. The chain has TRBV9 and TRBJ2-2; D possibly uses TRBD1 or TRBD2 (5 bases each). In germline, CDR1 is SGDLS, CDR2 YYNGEE. The CDR3 runs 15 residues. V was clipped by 1 base and J by 2 bases, with 9 bases between them. The DNA for the CDR3 is TGTGCCAGCAGCGTAAGAGGGGACAACACCGGGGAGCTGTTTTTT. Residues: CASSVRGDNTGELFF.

The chain joins TRBV5-6 to TRBJ1-1; D gene unclear. Germline assignment: CDR1 SGHDT and CDR2 YYEEEE. The ends were cut back, 0 bases at V and 6 bases at J, with 3 bases in the middle. The CDR3 spans 11 residues. CDR3 region: CASSLESEAFF. The CDR3 DNA follows: TGTGCCAGCAGCTTGGAATCTGAAGCTTTCTTT.

The rearrangement links TRBV27 to TRBJ2-7; D remains ambiguous. The CDR3 runs 15 residues. The V end lost 2 bases, the J end lost 4 bases, and 15 bases lay between the germline ends. Looked up from germline, CDR1 is MNHEY and CDR2 is SMNVEV (reference sequence). The CDR3 nucleotides read TGTGCCAGCAGTTTAGTCCTGACGCAAAAGTACGAGCAGTACTTC. This encodes CASSLVLTQKYEQYF.

The V call is TRBV30, the J call TRBJ2-5; a weak D match, TRBD2 (5 bases). This CDR3 is 13 amino acids long. CDR1 is GTSNPN, CDR2 SVGIG, per germline (reference sequence). Trimming removed 2 bases from V and 4 bases from J, with 11 bases in between. The CDR3 loop reads CAWSPGVGETQYF. The CDR3 DNA follows: TGTGCCTGGAGTCCCGGGGTAGGAGAGACCCAGTACTTC.